Sequencing of this T cell receptor beta chain was carried out in a study of T cells in Graves' hyperthyroidism and ophthalmopathy. Study results and limitations: Most clonotypes expanded in the thyroid (above 0.001) were also present in blood.

Trimming took 6 bases from V and 0 from J, leaving 6 bases between them. This CDR3 is built from 12 residues. Germline-derived CDR1 and CDR2 are MDHEN and SYDVKM. Researchers amplified the TCR beta CDR3 regions from RNA transcripts. With the HTBI primer set, the TCR CDR3 went through a first round of RT-PCR. TCRdb recomputed calls from the multiplex PCR reads with MiXCR, one row per CDR3 protein. The sample has about 98,000 distinct CDR3 sequences; approximately 42% are singletons. Graves' hyperthyroidism qualified as stable when ophthalmopathy did not progress within 18 months. In its sample, this clonotype was seen many times. What it binds is unknown.

The chain couples TRBV28 to TRBJ2-7, with D unresolved. The sample consisted of peripheral blood or thyroid tissue (not recorded which). The sequence was obtained from a woman under 40 with Graves' hyperthyroidism. The CDR3 protein is CASRESSYEQYF. DNA of the CDR3: TGTGCCAGCAGAGAAAGCTCCTACGAGCAGTACTTC.